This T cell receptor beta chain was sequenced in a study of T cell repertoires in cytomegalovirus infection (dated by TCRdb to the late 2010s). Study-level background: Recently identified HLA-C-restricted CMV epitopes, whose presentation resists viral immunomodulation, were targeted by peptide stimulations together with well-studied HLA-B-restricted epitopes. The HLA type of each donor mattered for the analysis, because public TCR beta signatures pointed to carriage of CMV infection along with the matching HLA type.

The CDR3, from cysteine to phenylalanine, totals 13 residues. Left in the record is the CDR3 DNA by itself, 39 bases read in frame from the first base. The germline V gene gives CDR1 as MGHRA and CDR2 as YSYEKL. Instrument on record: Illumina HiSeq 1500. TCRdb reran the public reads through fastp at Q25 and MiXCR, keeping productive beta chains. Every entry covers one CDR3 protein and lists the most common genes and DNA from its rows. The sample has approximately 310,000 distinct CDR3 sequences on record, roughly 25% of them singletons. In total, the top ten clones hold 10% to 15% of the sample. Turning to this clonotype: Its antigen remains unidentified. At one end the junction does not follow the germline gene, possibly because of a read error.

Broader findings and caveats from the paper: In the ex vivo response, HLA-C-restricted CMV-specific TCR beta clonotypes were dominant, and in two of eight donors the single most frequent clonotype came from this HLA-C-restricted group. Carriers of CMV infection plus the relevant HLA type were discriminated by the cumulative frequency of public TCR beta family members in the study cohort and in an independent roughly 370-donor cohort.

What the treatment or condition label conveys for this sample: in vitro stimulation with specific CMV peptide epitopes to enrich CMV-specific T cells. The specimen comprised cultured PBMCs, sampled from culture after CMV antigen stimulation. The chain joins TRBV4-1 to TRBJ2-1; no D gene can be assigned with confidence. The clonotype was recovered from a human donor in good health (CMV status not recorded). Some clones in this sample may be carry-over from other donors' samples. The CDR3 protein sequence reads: CASSQVTGPKQFF. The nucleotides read TGTGCCAGCAGCCAAGTAACTGGACCAAAGCAGTTCTTC.